This T cell receptor (beta chain) was identified during a study of CD8 T cells in Susac syndrome. Study-wide findings and caveats: That the number of individuals in its TCR sequencing and HLA analysis was relatively small was acknowledged by the study.

In regard to this clonotype: Its cognate antigen is unknown.

V was pared by 0 bases and J by 3 bases, with 15 bases between. CDR3 size: 16 residues. Germline V gives CDR1 SGDLS, CDR2 YYNGEE. CD8+ and CD4+ T cells circulating in blood were sequenced for TCR beta. The healthy controls were matched to patients by age and sex. Random hexamers were used to reverse transcribe about 0.45 to 1 ug of RNA. By means of immunoSEQ multiplex PCR, TCR beta CDR3 spanning 54 Vbeta and 13 Jbeta underwent amplification. TCRdb re-called the immunoSEQ multiplex PCR reads through MiXCR, storing one row per CDR3 protein. This sample has around 46,000 distinct CDR3 sequences, with nearly 95% found just once.

The sequence derives from a human donor in good health. Sequencing used CD8+ T cells from PBMCs. V usage is TRBV9 and J usage is TRBJ1-2, with D possibly matching TRBD1 (5 bases). For the CDR3, the DNA is TGTGCCAGCAGCGTAGTTGCGGGGCCCGTGGACTATGGCTACACCTTC. Residues: CASSVVAGPVDYGYTF.